These T cell receptor beta chains were read from a single sample in a study of T cells in Graves' hyperthyroidism and ophthalmopathy. TCRdb called the multiplex PCR reads again in MiXCR, with one record for every CDR3 protein. The data hold about 49,000 distinct CDR3 sequences, with roughly 56% observed a single time. The specimen was peripheral blood or thyroid tissue (not recorded which). These receptors all stem from a man in his late teens or twenties with Graves' hyperthyroidism. Each CDR3 is given with its conserved first and last residue. A D gene is named only where the DNA matches it firmly. Clone size is shown for a subset of rows, as once, few, many or a class of expanded clone.

>TRBJ1-2|few|TRBV10-3|NA
CAISVWQGVGYYGYTF
TGTGCCATCAGTGTTTGGCAGGGAGTAGGGTACTATGGCTACACCTTC
>TRBJ1-5|NA|TRBV7-6|TRBD1
CASSLASGQVYEHF
TGTGCCAGCAGCTTAGCGTCGGGACAGGTCTACGAGCATTTT
>TRBJ1-4|NA|TRBV7-2|NA
CASSLDRLHERLFF
TGTGCCAGCAGCTTAGACAGGCTTCATGAAAGACTGTTTTTT
>TRBJ2-5|NA|TRBV20-1|TRBD2
CSAGHSGGPRETQHF
TGCAGTGCTGGTCATAGCGGGGGACCTCGAGAGACCCAGCACTTC
>TRBJ2-7|many|TRBV29-1|TRBD2
CSVRPGTSGREQYF
TGCAGCGTGAGGCCCGGGACTAGCGGGAGGGAGCAGTACTTC
>TRBJ1-5|many|TRBV6-2/TRBV6-3|NA
CASSWGGRNQPQHF
TGTGCCAGCAGTTGGGGGGGCCGCAATCAGCCCCAGCATTTT
>TRBJ2-5|NA|TRBV24-1|NA
CATSDPKGSGETQYF
TGTGCCACCAGTGATCCAAAAGGGTCCGGGGAGACCCAGTACTTC
>TRBJ2-5|NA|TRBV20-1|NA
CSARDAPRGETQYF
TGCAGTGCTAGAGATGCCCCGAGGGGAGAGACCCAGTACTTC
>TRBJ2-7|NA|TRBV20-1|TRBD1
CSARDFGTEDEQYF
TGCAGTGCTAGAGATTTTGGGACAGAGGACGAGCAGTACTTC
>TRBJ1-2|NA|TRBV6-5|TRBD1
CASSYGTGTDGYTF
TGTGCCAGCAGTTACGGGACAGGGACTGATGGCTACACCTTC
>TRBJ2-3|medium-sized|TRBV15|NA
CATSGTDTQYF
TGTGCCACTAGCGGCACAGATACGCAGTATTTT
>TRBJ1-5|NA|TRBV5-1|NA
CASSFGGAQPQHF
TGCGCCAGCAGCTTTGGAGGGGCTCAGCCCCAGCATTTT
>TRBJ1-2|NA|TRBV20-1|NA
CSASSPPNYGYTF
TGCAGTGCTAGTAGCCCGCCCAACTATGGCTACACCTTC
>TRBJ2-7|few|TRBV7-2|TRBD1
CASSLAGQGYEQYF
TGTGCCAGCAGCTTAGCGGGACAGGGCTACGAGCAGTACTTC
>TRBJ1-5|NA|TRBV15|NA
CATSSSWGNQPQHF
TGTGCCACCAGCAGCTCTTGGGGGAATCAGCCCCAGCATTTT
>TRBJ2-7|many|TRBV4-3|NA
CASSQEPGVSLLGEQYF
TGCGCCAGCAGCCAAGAACCCGGGGTATCTCTCCTCGGCGAGCAGTACTTC
>TRBJ2-5|NA|TRBV29-1|NA
CSVTLQGGQETQYF
TGCAGCGTTACGCTACAAGGAGGGCAGGAGACCCAGTACTTC
>TRBJ1-1|NA|TRBV2|NA
CASSAHRQDTEAFF
TGTGCCAGCAGTGCGCACAGACAAGACACTGAAGCTTTCTTT
>TRBJ1-1|many|TRBV19|TRBD1
CASSHRGLGTEAFF
TGTGCCAGTAGCCACAGGGGGCTGGGCACTGAAGCTTTCTTT
>TRBJ1-5|NA|TRBV9|TRBD1
CASSVESGQGKGQPQHF
TGTGCCAGCAGCGTAGAATCGGGACAGGGGAAAGGTCAGCCCCAGCATTTT
>TRBJ2-5|many|TRBV28|NA
CASSLGALGQETQYF
TGTGCCAGCAGTCTCGGGGCATTAGGTCAAGAGACCCAGTACTTC
>TRBJ1-2|NA|TRBV24-1|NA
CATSDPDRMYGYTF
TGTGCCACCAGTGATCCTGACAGAATGTATGGCTACACCTTC
>TRBJ2-3|few|TRBV6-6|NA
CASSSINNRAGTDTQYF
TGTGCCAGCAGCTCAATAAATAACAGGGCGGGAACAGATACGCAGTATTTT
>TRBJ1-2|NA|TRBV29-1|NA
CSDDSGGLGYGYTF
TGCAGCGACGACAGTGGGGGGCTTGGCTATGGCTACACCTTC
>TRBJ2-7|many|TRBV29-1|NA
CSVGWGSGYEQYF
TGCAGCGTTGGTTGGGGGAGCGGCTACGAGCAGTACTTC
>TRBJ2-5|NA|TRBV7-2|NA
CASGLEVGHSEYF
TGTGCCAGCGGCTTGGAAGTAGGGCATTCAGAGTACTTC
>TRBJ1-2|many|TRBV7-2|NA
CASSLLGSVGGGNYGYTF
TGTGCCAGCAGCCTACTCGGGTCGGTTGGGGGCGGTAACTATGGCTACACCTTC
>TRBJ1-5|NA|TRBV2|NA
CASSVGSGYQPQHF
TGTGCCAGCAGCGTGGGATCGGGGTATCAGCCCCAGCATTTT
>TRBJ1-4|NA|TRBV25-1|NA
CASSDRLGEKLFF
TGTGCCAGCAGTGACCGTTTGGGTGAAAAACTGTTTTTT
>TRBJ2-2|many|TRBV29-1|NA
CSGRDGSNTGELFF
TGCAGCGGTCGAGACGGTTCGAACACCGGGGAGCTGTTTTTT
>TRBJ1-2|many|TRBV5-6|NA
CASSLGGMRYGYTF
TGTGCCAGCAGCTTAGGAGGGATGCGCTATGGCTACACCTTC
>TRBJ2-7|NA|TRBV10-2|TRBD2
CASSRAGEVGEQYF
TGCGCCAGCAGTAGAGCGGGAGAGGTCGGGGAGCAGTACTTC
>TRBJ1-1|many|TRBV12-3/TRBV12-4|TRBD1
CASRQGAVEAFF
TGTGCCAGCAGGCAGGGGGCAGTGGAAGCTTTCTTT
>TRBJ2-2|NA|TRBV7-2|NA
CASSLVRVELFF
TGTGCCAGCAGCTTAGTTCGGGTGGAGCTGTTTTTT
>TRBJ1-1|NA|TRBV15|TRBD1
CATSRPGTGNTEAFF
TGTGCCACCAGCAGACCCGGGACAGGGAACACTGAAGCTTTCTTT
>TRBJ1-2|NA|TRBV2|NA
CASSTAGYGYTF
TGTGCCAGCAGTACGGCTGGATATGGCTACACCTTC
>TRBJ2-5|NA|TRBV2|NA
CASSGDSQETQYF
TGTGCCAGCAGCGGGGACTCACAAGAGACCCAGTACTTC
>TRBJ2-7|once|TRBV6-1|TRBD1
CASLGQGVSYEQYF
TGTGCCAGCCTGGGACAGGGGGTATCCTACGAGCAGTACTTC
>TRBJ1-1|many|TRBV29-1|NA
CSVVHPWVNTEAFF
TGCAGCGTTGTTCATCCTTGGGTCAACACTGAAGCTTTCTTT
>TRBJ2-5|NA|TRBV7-2|TRBD1
CASSLNHGTVQRTQYF
TGTGCCAGCAGCTTAAACCATGGGACAGTACAACGGACCCAGTACTTC